This note documents a single T cell receptor (beta chain) sequence. The antigen is unknown. This sample is drawn from a study of T cell repertoires in cytomegalovirus infection. From the reads, TCRdb called clonotypes with MiXCR, one entry per CDR3 protein. The sample gives 550,000 to 850,000 distinct CDR3 sequences, around 31% of which show up once; roughly 20% is in the top ten. The specimen comprised cultured PBMCs, sampled from culture after CMV antigen stimulation. The receptor was derived from a human donor in good health (CMV status not recorded). Some clones in this sample may be carry-over from other donors' samples.

CDR3 nucleotide sequence: TGTGCCAGCAGCTTCTTCGACACCTACAATGAGCAGTTCTTC. It translates to CASSFFDTYNEQFF. The gene calls are TRBV7-2 and TRBJ2-1, with D hard to call. This CDR3 contains 14 residues. V was cut by 3 bases and J by 2 bases, with 8 bases left in between. CDR1 is SGHTA and CDR2 is FQGNSA in the germline V gene.